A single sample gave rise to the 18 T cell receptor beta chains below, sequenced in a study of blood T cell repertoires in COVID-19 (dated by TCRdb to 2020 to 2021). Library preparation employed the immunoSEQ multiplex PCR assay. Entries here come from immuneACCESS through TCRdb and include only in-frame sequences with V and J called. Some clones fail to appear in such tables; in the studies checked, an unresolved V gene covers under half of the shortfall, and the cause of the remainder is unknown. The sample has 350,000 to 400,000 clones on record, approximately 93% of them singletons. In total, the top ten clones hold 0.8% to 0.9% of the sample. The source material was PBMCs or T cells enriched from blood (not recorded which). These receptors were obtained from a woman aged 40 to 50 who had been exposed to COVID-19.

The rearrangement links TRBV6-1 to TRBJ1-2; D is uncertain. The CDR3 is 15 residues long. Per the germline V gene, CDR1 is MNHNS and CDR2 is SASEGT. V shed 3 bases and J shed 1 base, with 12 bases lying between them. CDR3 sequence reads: CASSDPGVGNYGYTF. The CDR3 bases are TGTGCCAGCAGTGATCCGGGAGTCGGTAACTATGGCTACACCTTC.

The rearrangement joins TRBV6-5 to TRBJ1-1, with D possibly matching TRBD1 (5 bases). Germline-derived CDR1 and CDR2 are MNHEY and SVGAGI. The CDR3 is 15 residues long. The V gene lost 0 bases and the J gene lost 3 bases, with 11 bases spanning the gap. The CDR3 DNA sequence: TGTGCCAGCAGTTACTCGATTGGAGGGGACACTGAAGCTTTCTTT. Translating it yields CASSYSIGGDTEAFF.

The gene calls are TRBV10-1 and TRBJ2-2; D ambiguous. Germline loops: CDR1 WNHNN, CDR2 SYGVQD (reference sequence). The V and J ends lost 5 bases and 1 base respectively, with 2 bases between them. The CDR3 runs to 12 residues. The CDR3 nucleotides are TGCGCCAGCAGTCAGAACACCGGGGAGCTGTTTTTT. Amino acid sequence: CASSQNTGELFF.

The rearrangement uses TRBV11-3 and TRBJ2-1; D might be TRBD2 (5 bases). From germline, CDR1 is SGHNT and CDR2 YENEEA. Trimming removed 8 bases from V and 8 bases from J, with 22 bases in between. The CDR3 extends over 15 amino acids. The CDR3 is CASSEALPRKYEQFF. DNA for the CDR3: TGTGCCAGCTCGGAGGCCCTACCCCGGAAATATGAGCAGTTCTTC. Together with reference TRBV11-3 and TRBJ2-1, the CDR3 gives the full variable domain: EAGVVQSPRYKIIEKKQPVAFWCNPISGHNTLYWYLQNLGQGPELLIRYENEEAVDDSQLPKDRFSAERLKGVDSTLKIQPAELGDSAVYLCASSEALPRKYEQFFGPGTRLTVL.

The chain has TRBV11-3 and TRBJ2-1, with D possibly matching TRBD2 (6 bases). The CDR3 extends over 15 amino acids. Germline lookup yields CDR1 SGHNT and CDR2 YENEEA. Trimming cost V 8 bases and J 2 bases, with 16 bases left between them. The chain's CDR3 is CASGPTRDTYNEQFF. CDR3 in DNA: TGTGCCAGCGGTCCTACGCGGGATACCTACAATGAGCAGTTCTTC. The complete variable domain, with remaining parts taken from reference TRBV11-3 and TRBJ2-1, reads EAGVVQSPRYKIIEKKQPVAFWCNPISGHNTLYWYLQNLGQGPELLIRYENEEAVDDSQLPKDRFSAERLKGVDSTLKIQPAELGDSAVYLCASGPTRDTYNEQFFGPGTRLTVL.

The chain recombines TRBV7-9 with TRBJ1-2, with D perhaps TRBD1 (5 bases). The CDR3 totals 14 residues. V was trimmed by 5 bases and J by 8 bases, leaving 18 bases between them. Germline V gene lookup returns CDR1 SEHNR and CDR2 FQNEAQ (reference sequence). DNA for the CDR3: TGTGCCAGCAGCACCCTGGGGGGAGTGAACGGCTACACCTTC. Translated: CASSTLGGVNGYTF.

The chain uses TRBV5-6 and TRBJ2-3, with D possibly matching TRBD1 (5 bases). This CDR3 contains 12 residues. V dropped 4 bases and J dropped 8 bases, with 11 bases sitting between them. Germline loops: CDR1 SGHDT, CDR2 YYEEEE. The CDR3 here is CASSPGFITQYF. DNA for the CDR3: TGTGCCAGCAGCCCAGGGTTTATTACGCAGTATTTT.

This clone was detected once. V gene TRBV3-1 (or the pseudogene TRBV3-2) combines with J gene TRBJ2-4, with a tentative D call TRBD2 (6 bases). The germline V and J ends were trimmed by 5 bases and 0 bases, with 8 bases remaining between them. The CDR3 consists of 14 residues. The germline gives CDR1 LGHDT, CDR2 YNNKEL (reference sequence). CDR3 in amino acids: CASSSGLAKNIQYF. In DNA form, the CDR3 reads TGTGCCAGCAGCTCGGGACTAGCCAAAAACATTCAGTACTTC.

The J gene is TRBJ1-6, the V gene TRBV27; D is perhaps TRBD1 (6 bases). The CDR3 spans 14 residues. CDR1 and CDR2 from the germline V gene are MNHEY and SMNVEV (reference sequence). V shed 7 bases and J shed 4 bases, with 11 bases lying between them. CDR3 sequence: CASKIQGYNSPLHF. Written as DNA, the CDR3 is TGTGCCAGCAAGATACAGGGATATAATTCACCCCTCCACTTT.

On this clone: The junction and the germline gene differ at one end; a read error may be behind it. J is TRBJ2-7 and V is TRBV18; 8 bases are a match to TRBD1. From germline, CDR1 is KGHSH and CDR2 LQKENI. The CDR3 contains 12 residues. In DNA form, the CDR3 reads TGTGCCAGCTCATCAAGGACAGGGTGGGAAAATTTC. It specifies CASSSRTGWENF.

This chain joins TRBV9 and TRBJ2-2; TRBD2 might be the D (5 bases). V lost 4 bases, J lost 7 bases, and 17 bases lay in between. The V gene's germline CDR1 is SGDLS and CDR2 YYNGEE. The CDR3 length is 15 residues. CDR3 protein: CASSPAHTRGGELFF. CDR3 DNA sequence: TGTGCCAGCAGCCCAGCCCATACCCGGGGCGGGGAGCTGTTTTTT.

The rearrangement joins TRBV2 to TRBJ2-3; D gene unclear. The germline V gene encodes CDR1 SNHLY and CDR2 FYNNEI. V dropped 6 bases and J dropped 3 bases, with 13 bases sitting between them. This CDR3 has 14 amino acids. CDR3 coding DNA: TGTGCCAGCAGCGGCGGCTGGGTTACAGATACGCAGTATTTT. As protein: CASSGGWVTDTQYF. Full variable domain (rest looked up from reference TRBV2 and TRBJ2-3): EPEVTQTPSHQVTQMGQEVILRCVPISNHLYFYWYRQILGQKVEFLVSFYNNEISEKSEIFDDQFSVERPDGSNFTLKIRSTKLEDSAMYFCASSGGWVTDTQYFGPGTRLTVL.

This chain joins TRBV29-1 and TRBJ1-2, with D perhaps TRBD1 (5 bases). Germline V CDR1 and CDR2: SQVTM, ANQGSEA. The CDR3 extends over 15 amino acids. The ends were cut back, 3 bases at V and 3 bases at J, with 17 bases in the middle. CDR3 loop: CSVDSRWGGDYGYTF. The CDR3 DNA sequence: TGCAGCGTTGACTCTAGGTGGGGCGGCGACTATGGCTACACCTTC.

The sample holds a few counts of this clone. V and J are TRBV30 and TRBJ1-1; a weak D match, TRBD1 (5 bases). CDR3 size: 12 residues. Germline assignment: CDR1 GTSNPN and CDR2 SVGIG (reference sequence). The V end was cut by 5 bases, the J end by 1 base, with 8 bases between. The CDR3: CAWLGQNTEAFF. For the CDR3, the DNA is TGTGCCTGGCTGGGGCAGAACACTGAAGCTTTCTTT. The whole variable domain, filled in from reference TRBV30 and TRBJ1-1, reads SQTIHQWPATLVQPVGSPLSLECTVEGTSNPNLYWYRQAAGRGLQLLFYSVGIGQISSEVPQNLSASRPQDRQFILSSKKLLLSDSGFYLCAWLGQNTEAFFGQGTRLTVV.

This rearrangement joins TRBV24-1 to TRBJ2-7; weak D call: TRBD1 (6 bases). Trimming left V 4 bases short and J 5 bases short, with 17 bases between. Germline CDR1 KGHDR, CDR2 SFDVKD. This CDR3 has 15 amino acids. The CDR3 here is CATSDPGTPDNEQYF. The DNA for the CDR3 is TGTGCCACCAGTGACCCCGGGACACCGGATAACGAGCAGTACTTC.

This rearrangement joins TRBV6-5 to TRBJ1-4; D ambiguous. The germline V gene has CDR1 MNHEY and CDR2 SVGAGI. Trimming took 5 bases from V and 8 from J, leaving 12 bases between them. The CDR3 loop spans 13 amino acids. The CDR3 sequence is CASSPRFGEKLFF. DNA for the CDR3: TGTGCCAGCAGTCCTAGGTTTGGGGAAAAACTGTTTTTT.

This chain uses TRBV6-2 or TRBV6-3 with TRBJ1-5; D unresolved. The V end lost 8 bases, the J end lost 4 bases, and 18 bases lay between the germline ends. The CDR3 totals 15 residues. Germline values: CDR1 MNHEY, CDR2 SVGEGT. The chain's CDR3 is CASGPTGKFNQPQHF. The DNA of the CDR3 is TGTGCCAGCGGCCCTACCGGGAAGTTTAATCAGCCCCAGCATTTT.

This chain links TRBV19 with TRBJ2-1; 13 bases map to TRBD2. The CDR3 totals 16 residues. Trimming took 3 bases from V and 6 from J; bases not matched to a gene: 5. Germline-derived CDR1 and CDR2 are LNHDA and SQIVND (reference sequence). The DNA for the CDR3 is TGTGCCAGTAGTATGAGCAGGACTAGCGGGAGCAATGAGCAGTTCTTC. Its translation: CASSMSRTSGSNEQFF.